These 17 T cell receptor beta chains came from one sample sequenced in a study of CD8+CD57+ T cells in acquired aplastic anemia. The study profiled TCR beta VDJ and CDR3 using genomic DNA as template. TCRdb analysed the reads with MiXCR anew, one entry per CDR3 protein. This sample carries about 130,000 distinct CDR3 sequences, less than 45% of them seen once, and the ten largest clones take 8% to 8.5%. Input material: sorted CD4+, CD8+, or CD8+CD57+ T cells (not recorded which) from PBMCs. These TCRs come from a human donor in good health, serving as a control.

A remark on this clonotype: Mismatch with germline at one junction end may stem from a read error. The chain links TRBV7-9 to TRBJ2-7; D not resolved. Per the germline V gene, CDR1 is SEHNR and CDR2 is FQNEAQ (reference sequence). The CDR3 is 13 residues long. In nucleotides, the CDR3 is TGCGCCAGCAGCTTCGACATTCTAACTGAGCAGTACTTC. Translated, it gives CASSFDILTEQYF.

This clonotype appeared once. The genes are TRBV14 and TRBJ1-6, with a weak D call TRBD1 (5 bases). CDR3 size: 14 residues. The germline V gene encodes CDR1 SGHDN and CDR2 FVKESK. Trimming cost V 5 bases and J 7 bases, with 12 bases left between them. The chain's CDR3 is CASSSQGTNSPLHF. CDR3 bases: TGTGCCAGCAGCAGCCAGGGCACAAATTCACCCCTCCACTTT.

Only a few counts were recorded for this clonotype. This chain uses TRBV11-2 with TRBJ1-5; no reliable D call. CDR1 is SGHAT and CDR2 is FQNNGV in the germline V gene. V lost 5 bases to trimming and J lost 0 bases, with 17 bases between them. The length of the CDR3 is 17 residues. CDR3 coding DNA: TGTGCCAGCAGCCCGAACCACAAGAAATATAGCAATCAGCCCCAGCATTTT. It specifies CASSPNHKKYSNQPQHF.

At least ten counts were recorded for this clonotype. This chain connects TRBV3-1 to TRBJ2-7; 7 bases fit TRBD1. The V gene end was trimmed by 1 base and the J gene end by 1 base; junction bases not matched to a gene: 4. The CDR3 runs 15 residues. Germline CDR1 is LGHDT and CDR2 is YNNKEL (reference sequence). In DNA form, the CDR3 reads TGTGCCAGCAGCCAAGGCCCGACAGGGTCCTACGAGCAGTACTTC. Translated, it gives CASSQGPTGSYEQYF.

The chain has TRBV2 and TRBJ2-7, with D possibly matching TRBD2 (7 bases). V dropped 2 bases and J dropped 7 bases, with 9 bases sitting between them. Per germline, CDR1 SNHLY and CDR2 FYNNEI. The CDR3 runs to 12 residues. The CDR3 reads CASSERGGEQYF. The CDR3 region has the DNA TGTGCCAGCAGTGAAAGGGGGGGGGAGCAGTACTTC.

The V and J genes are TRBV25-1 and TRBJ1-1; 8 positions match TRBD1. CDR3 length equals 11 residues. Germline-derived CDR1 and CDR2 are MGHDK and SYGVNS. J was trimmed by 11 bases and V by 4 bases; bases with no gene match: 3. This chain's CDR3 is CASSGTGLAFF. In DNA, the CDR3 is TGTGCCAGCAGTGGGACAGGGTTGGCTTTCTTT.

The chain has TRBV19 and TRBJ1-2; 7 bases are a match to TRBD1. Germline assignment: CDR1 LNHDA and CDR2 SQIVND (reference sequence). With 5 bases clipped from V and 12 bases from J, the junction kept 12 bases outside the gene matches. There are 13 residues in the CDR3. CDR3 in amino acids: CASSGGQRGAHTF. The CDR3 DNA sequence: TGTGCCAGTAGTGGGGGACAGCGGGGGGCACACACCTTC.

V usage is TRBV7-2 and J usage is TRBJ1-1; D is unclear. Germline CDR1 reads SGHTA; CDR2 reads FQGNSA. This CDR3 is built from 13 residues. Trimming cost V 6 bases and J 4 bases, with 12 bases left between them. CDR3 residues: CASSLTDGTEAFF. The CDR3 DNA follows: TGTGCCAGCAGTCTGACGGACGGCACTGAAGCTTTCTTT.

A single count supports this clonotype. A much larger clone differs by one base, so this may be a read error. V gene TRBV5-5 combines with J gene TRBJ1-1; no definite D call. Germline V CDR1 and CDR2: SGHKS, YYEKEE (reference sequence). The CDR3 contains 14 residues. The chain's CDR3 is CASSLWAGNTEALF. The CDR3 nucleotides read TGTGCCAGCAGCTTGTGGGCGGGGAACACTGAAGCTCTCTTT.

This clonotype was seen repeatedly, ten times or more. The genes are TRBV20-1 and TRBJ2-5, with D unresolved. V was clipped by 4 bases and J by 4 bases, with 16 bases between them. In germline, CDR1 is DFQATT, CDR2 SNEGSKA (reference sequence). This CDR3 contains 14 residues. CDR3 sequence: CSATQGRILETQYF. The CDR3, as DNA: TGCAGTGCTACACAAGGACGGATTCTAGAGACCCAGTACTTC.

J is TRBJ1-2 and V is TRBV11-2; 7 nucleotides line up with TRBD1. CDR3 size: 16 residues. CDR1 is SGHAT and CDR2 is FQNNGV in the germline V gene. Germline trimming cut 5 bases from V and 5 bases from J; bases unmatched to any gene: 14. DNA for the CDR3: TGTGCCAGCAGCATAAATCCCGGGACAGCTTATTATGGCTACACCTTC. Translating it yields CASSINPGTAYYGYTF.

This clonotype was counted many times. The CDR3 spells CSAYQRGLYEQYF. The CDR3 DNA sequence: TGCAGTGCTTATCAACGGGGACTCTACGAGCAGTACTTC. The chain joins TRBV20-1 to TRBJ2-7, with D perhaps TRBD2 (6 bases). Germline loops: CDR1 DFQATT, CDR2 SNEGSKA (reference sequence). The CDR3 length is 13 residues. Trimming cost V 5 bases and J 3 bases, with 14 bases left between them.

There are many counts of this clonotype. The chain has TRBV2 and TRBJ1-2; 7 bases match TRBD1. V gave up 8 bases and J gave up 4 bases; unmatched junction bases: 22. CDR3 length: 18 residues. Germline lookup yields CDR1 SNHLY and CDR2 FYNNEI. CDR3 coding DNA: TGTGCCAGCCTCCAATCGTCGCAGGGGGGTTGGTTTGGCTATGGCTACACCTTC. It specifies CASLQSSQGGWFGYGYTF. Complete variable domain (other parts from reference TRBV2 and TRBJ1-2): EPEVTQTPSHQVTQMGQEVILRCVPISNHLYFYWYRQILGQKVEFLVSFYNNEISEKSEIFDDQFSVERPDGSNFTLKIRSTKLEDSAMYFCASLQSSQGGWFGYGYTFGSGTRLTVV.

This clonotype appeared once. A much larger clone is a single base away; this may be a read error. The chain employs TRBV12-3 or TRBV12-4 and TRBJ2-4; 8 nucleotides match TRBD1. The CDR3 runs to 13 residues. CDR3 loop: CAGSFGQGNIQYF. Written as DNA, the CDR3 is TGTGCCGGCAGTTTTGGACAGGGCAACATTCAGTACTTC.

In the case of this clonotype: A much larger clone is a single base away; this may be a read error. This sequence joins TRBV5-1 and TRBJ1-1, with D perhaps matching TRBD1 (5 bases). There are 13 residues in the CDR3. Germline CDR1 and CDR2: SGHRS and YFSETQ. Trimming cost V 0 bases and J 6 bases, with 9 bases left between them. CDR3 DNA: TGCGCCAGCAGCTTGGGACAGACCTCTGAAGCTTTCTTT. It encodes CASSLGQTSEAFF.

This clonotype was seen more than once but under ten times. The chain employs TRBV24-1 and TRBJ2-7; the D is unclear. V lost 5 bases, J lost 3 bases, and 16 bases lay in between. This CDR3 spans 15 amino acids. CDR1 and CDR2 from the germline V gene are KGHDR and SFDVKD. CDR3 nucleotides: TGTGCCACCAGTGCGTTCTCCGGAACGCTCTACGAGCAGTACTTC. Translating it yields CATSAFSGTLYEQYF.

CDR3 DNA sequence: TGTGCCAGCAGTGGGACACACGGCACTGAAGCTTTCTTT. Its protein product is CASSGTHGTEAFF. This chain links TRBV2 with TRBJ1-1; tentative D call: TRBD1 (5 bases). The germline V and J ends were trimmed by 4 bases and 4 bases, with 10 bases remaining between them. This CDR3 contains 13 residues. The germline V gene encodes CDR1 SNHLY and CDR2 FYNNEI.